This T cell receptor beta chain comes out of a study of blood T cells in healthy people across ages. Study results and caveats: When set beside aged donors, long-lived donors presented more naive CD4+ cells and higher diversity. Because donor CMV status was unknown, expanded clonotype changes were possibly confounded. Age brought a roughly linear fall in TCR beta diversity measured per million T cells.

The length of the CDR3 is 14 residues. The V end was cut by 7 bases, the J end by 5 bases, with 12 bases between. CDR1 ENHRY and CDR2 SYGVKD come from the germline V gene. As concerns this clonotype: Its target is not known.

Alongside a J-beta primer mix, a sample-barcoded 5' primer served in a second PCR lasting roughly 6 to 11 cycles. TCRdb fed the 5' RACE reads into MiXCR, producing one record per CDR3 protein. The sample has about 730,000 distinct CDR3 sequences, roughly two fifths seen once. The sample comprised blood. The TCR sequence derives from a woman aged 60-70 years in good health. This rearrangement joins TRBV10-3 to TRBJ1-6, with D possibly matching TRBD1 (5 bases). CDR3 nucleotide sequence: TGTGCCATCACCAATGACAGAGATAATTCACCCCTCCACTTT. Its translation: CAITNDRDNSPLHF.